This T cell receptor beta chain was profiled in a study of technical replicates of blood from a few donors. Data came from immunoSEQ multiplex PCR; TCRdb stores just in-frame clones and leaves some out. The sample records more than 80,000 clones, 95% being singletons. The V gene end was trimmed by 5 bases and the J gene end by 9 bases; junction bases not matched to a gene: 9. Germline CDR1 and CDR2: SGHAT and FQNNGV. The length of the CDR3 is 13 residues. The source is a human donor in good health. The sequencing input was T cells isolated from PBMCs. V usage is TRBV11-2 and J usage is TRBJ1-1; 7 positions match TRBD1. In DNA, the CDR3 is TGTGCCAGCAGCCCGATAGACAGGGATAAAGCTTTCTTT. This codes for CASSPIDRDKAFF.